The source of this T cell receptor beta chain is a study of cytomegalovirus exposure and HLA in healthy donors. Germline V gene data show CDR1 as KGHSH and CDR2 as LQKENI. CDR3 length: 15 amino acids. The V and J ends lost 3 bases and 6 bases respectively, with 15 bases between them. PCR involved 60 Vbeta and 13 Jbeta primers. Generated by immunoSEQ multiplex PCR, the TCRdb table keeps only in-frame clones and is missing some. The top ten clones hold around 4.9% of a sample with 150,000 to 200,000 clones, just under 85% of them seen once. The J gene is TRBJ1-5, the V gene TRBV18, with D unresolved. The TCR sequence derives from a girl between 10 and 17 years old in good health and CMV-seropositive. The sequencing sample was made of PBMCs. This CDR3 is CASSPLRQAGQPQHF. In DNA, the CDR3 is TGTGCCAGCTCACCTCTACGGCAGGCTGGTCAGCCCCAGCATTTT.